These 3 T cell receptor beta chains share one sample of origin, sequenced in a study of T-cell memory formation after mild COVID-19. TCRdb recomputed calls from the 5' RACE reads with MiXCR, one row per CDR3 protein. Of around 510,000 distinct CDR3 sequences in the sample, roughly a fifth were seen once. The specimen sequenced was PBMCs or a T cell subset sorted from them (not recorded which). Receptors originate from an adult woman who had mild COVID-19 (a few samples of this study predate the infection). Cell type and time point are not known.

As to this clonotype: Sequence at one end of the junction differs from germline and may be a read error. The gene calls are TRBV12-3 or TRBV12-4 and TRBJ2-1; D not certain. The CDR3 is made up of 11 amino acids. The CDR3 nucleotides are TGTGCCAGCAGTTTCGGGTCCACCTGGGTCTTC. Its translation is CASSFGSTWVF.

V usage is TRBV2 and J usage is TRBJ2-2; D tentatively fits TRBD1 or TRBD2 (6 bases each). This CDR3 is built from 14 residues. V was cut by 10 bases and J by 2 bases, with 14 bases left in between. CDR1 and CDR2 from the germline V gene are SNHLY and FYNNEI. The chain's CDR3 is CATRGGVNTGELFF. The CDR3 DNA sequence: TGTGCCACCAGGGGCGGGGTAAACACCGGGGAGCTGTTTTTT.

This chain links TRBV18 with TRBJ2-3; 10 bases are shared with TRBD2. The germline CDR1 and CDR2 sequences are KGHSH and LQKENI. Trimming removed 3 bases from V and 0 bases from J; junction bases left unmatched: 9. The CDR3 is 18 amino acids. CDR3 in amino acids: CASSPFLAGDISTDTQYF. The CDR3 coding sequence is TGTGCCAGCTCACCGTTTCTAGCGGGAGACATTAGCACAGATACGCAGTATTTT. Together with reference TRBV18 and TRBJ2-3, the CDR3 gives the full variable domain: NAGVMQNPRHLVRRRGQEARLRCSPMKGHSHVYWYRQLPEEGLKFMVYLQKENIIDESGMPKERFSAEFPKEGPSILRIQQVVRGDSAAYFCASSPFLAGDISTDTQYFGPGTRLTVL.